This T cell receptor (beta chain) was retrieved from a study of cytomegalovirus exposure and HLA in healthy donors. Broader study findings: The classifier reportedly diagnosed cytomegalovirus status with high sensitivity and specificity. There were some public TCRs occurring in many donors, but most TCR sequences were rare.

With regard to this clone: Its antigen is currently unknown.

This PCR relied on a set of 60 Vbeta primers and 13 Jbeta primers. The protocol was immunoSEQ multiplex PCR, while the TCRdb copy is restricted to in-frame clones and leaves out a portion. Seen here are around 150,000 clones, roughly four fifths observed once, and the top ten hold about 4%. The germline CDR1 and CDR2 sequences are SQVTM and ANQGSEA. V lost 1 base and J lost 4, with 13 bases in between. This CDR3 spans 14 amino acids. V is TRBV29-1 and J is TRBJ2-5; a possible D gene is TRBD2 (7 bases). Sequenced input: PBMCs. This TCR was recovered from a man aged 50-59 years in good health and CMV-seropositive. In DNA form, the CDR3 reads TGCAGCGTTGAAGCCGTGGGAGGGGGAGAGACCCAGTACTTC. This codes for CSVEAVGGGETQYF. The whole variable domain, filled in from reference TRBV29-1 and TRBJ2-5, reads SAVISQKPSRDICQRGTSLTIQCQVDSQVTMMFWYRQQPGQSLTLIATANQGSEATYESGFVIDKFPISRPNLTFSTLTVSNMSPEDSSIYLCSVEAVGGGETQYFGPGTRLLVL.